Described below is a single TCR beta chain sequence and its context. Its target is not known. Data came from immunoSEQ multiplex PCR; TCRdb stores just in-frame clones and leaves some out. The sample contains under 200,000 clones, about 91% of which appear only once. This entry belongs to a study of T cell responses to AZD1222 COVID-19 vaccine. The study's findings and limits: Rises in breadth and depth of Spike-specific TCRs came after two AZD1222 doses. Baseline serology detected seropositivity in only a handful of AZD1222 recipients.

This CDR3 contains 15 residues. Germline lookup yields CDR1 LGHNA and CDR2 YSLEER. V was cut by 4 bases and J by 1 base, with 13 bases left in between. This specimen consisted of peripheral blood, obtained 28 days after the second AZD1222 dose. The clonotype comes from an adult who received the AZD1222 COVID-19 vaccine. The chain is built from TRBV4-3 and TRBJ1-1; D is uncertain. CDR3 in amino acids: CASSPRAAPNTEAFF. DNA for the CDR3: TGCGCCAGCAGCCCCCGGGCCGCACCGAACACTGAAGCTTTCTTT.